The 32 T cell receptor beta chains presented below share a single source sample, sequenced in a study of metastatic and nonmetastatic thyroid tumors. Nobody among the patients had been given any treatment before thyroid surgery. MiXCR reprocessed the PCR reads for TCRdb. This sample yields approximately 22,000 clones, of which around 15% are seen a single time; around an eighth belongs to the top ten. Sequenced material: blood. The receptors come from a female donor with papillary thyroid cancer or a benign thyroid nodule (not recorded which). Some clones in this sample may be carry-over from other donors' samples.

The rearrangement links TRBV11-3 to TRBJ2-7; D is unclear. Germline V gene lookup returns CDR1 SGHNT and CDR2 YENEEA. CDR3 size: 12 residues. Trimming left V 8 bases short and J 6 bases short, with 14 bases between. The CDR3 DNA follows: TGTGCCAGCGGTCGTTCGGTGGCCGAGCAGTACTTC. Translation gives CASGRSVAEQYF.

This clone was picked up many times. This sequence joins TRBV5-1 and TRBJ2-1, with 12 bases matching TRBD2. The V and J ends lost 4 bases and 10 bases, in that order; junction bases with no gene match: 15. This CDR3 contains 17 residues. Germline CDR1 reads SGHRS; CDR2 reads YFSETQ. The CDR3 spells CASSRGPGLAGGREQFF. The CDR3 DNA is TGCGCCAGCAGCCGAGGGCCCGGGCTAGCGGGAGGGCGAGAGCAGTTCTTC.

There are a few counts of this clone. Germline and junction disagree at one end, which may indicate a read error. Other DNA sequences in this sample translate to the same CDR3. The V call is TRBV28, the J call TRBJ2-2, with 14 nucleotides matching TRBD2. This CDR3 comprises 15 residues. Looked up from germline, CDR1 is MDHEN and CDR2 is SYDVKM. The CDR3 reads CASSRLAGGAGELFF. The DNA of the CDR3 is TGTGCCAGCAGTCGACTAGCGGGAGGGGCCGGGGAGTTGTTCTTT.

The CDR3 sequence is CASRGTEGSEKLFF. The DNA for the CDR3 is TGTGCCAGCAGAGGGACTGAAGGGTCTGAAAAACTGTTTTTT. The rearrangement joins TRBV2 to TRBJ1-4; perhaps TRBD1 as D (5 bases). The CDR3 is 14 residues long. Germline values: CDR1 SNHLY, CDR2 FYNNEI. V lost 6 bases and J lost 7, with 15 bases in between.

This chain connects TRBV5-1 to TRBJ1-1; a weak D match, TRBD1 (5 bases). V lost 1 base, J lost 0 bases, and 16 bases lay in between. The length of the CDR3 is 17 residues. CDR1 is SGHRS and CDR2 is YFSETQ in the germline V gene. CDR3 amino acids: CASSLSPIQGMNTEAFF. CDR3 DNA: TGCGCCAGCAGCTTGTCACCCATCCAGGGCATGAACACTGAAGCTTTCTTT.

The sample holds many counts of this clone. Compared with germline, one end of the junction differs, possibly owing to a read error. Different DNA sequences within this sample yield the same CDR3. This chain joins TRBV19 and TRBJ1-5, with D unresolved. This CDR3 contains 13 residues. Germline V gene lookup returns CDR1 LNHDA and CDR2 SQIVND (reference sequence). The CDR3 sequence: CASRASLIEPQHF. CDR3 DNA sequence: TGTGCCAGTAGGGCCAGCCTCATCGAGCCCCAACATTTT.

Notes on this clone: This may come from a read error, since a much larger clone is one base off. The genes are TRBV20-1 and TRBJ1-2; D is undetermined. The length of the CDR3 is 11 residues. Germline lookup yields CDR1 DFQATT and CDR2 SNEGSKA (reference sequence). The CDR3 loop is CSARVDYDYTF. In DNA, the CDR3 is TGCAGTGCTAGAGTGGACTATGACTACACCTTC.

In this sample, this clone turned up a few times. This chain uses TRBV28 with TRBJ2-7; D not certain. This CDR3 is 12 amino acids long. The germline gives CDR1 MDHEN, CDR2 SYDVKM. V was shortened by 7 bases and J by 3 bases, with 10 bases between the two germline ends. The CDR3 loop is CASTQMSYEQYF. CDR3 DNA: TGTGCCAGCACTCAGATGAGCTACGAGCAGTACTTC. Drawing the rest from reference TRBV28 and TRBJ2-7, the complete variable domain is DVKVTQSSRYLVKRTGEKVFLECVQDMDHENMFWYRQDPGLGLRLIYFSYDVKMKEKGDIPEGYSVSREKKERFSLILESASTNQTSMYLCASTQMSYEQYFGPGTRLTVT.

This clone was picked up a small number of times. The V call is TRBV12-3 or TRBV12-4, the J call TRBJ2-7; a weak D match, TRBD1 (5 bases). The CDR3 extends over 13 amino acids. Between the trimmed V and J ends, which lost 6 bases and 0 bases, there was a span of 9 bases. The CDR3 DNA is TGTGCCAGCAGGTCTACAGGCTCCTACGAGCAGTACTTC. Translating gives CASRSTGSYEQYF.

In this sample, this clone turned up many times. The chain uses TRBV2 and TRBJ1-6; possible D gene TRBD1, 5 bases. The CDR3 extends over 14 amino acids. Germline assignment: CDR1 SNHLY and CDR2 FYNNEI. V was cut by 5 bases and J by 10 bases, with 15 bases left in between. The CDR3 DNA follows: TGTGCCAGCAGTCTACAGCGGGGGGGATCACCCCTCCACTTT. Translating gives CASSLQRGGSPLHF.

In its sample, this clone was seen many times. The rearrangement links TRBV13 to TRBJ2-1; D call uncertain. Germline values: CDR1 PRHDT, CDR2 FYEKMQ (reference sequence). The CDR3 is made up of 14 amino acids. Trimming left V 1 base short and J 2 bases short, with 6 bases between. CDR3 DNA: TGTGCCAGCAGCTTAGTTGGAGCCTACAATGAGCAGTTCTTC. It translates to CASSLVGAYNEQFF.

In DNA, the CDR3 is TGTGCCAGCAGGGCCCGCTTGAGTCCCGAGCAGTACTTC. It encodes CASRARLSPEQYF. The chain links TRBV6-2 or TRBV6-3 to TRBJ2-7; D gene uncertain. The V and J ends lost 6 bases and 6 bases respectively, with 15 bases between them. The CDR3 spans 13 residues. CDR1 MNHEY and CDR2 SVGEGT come from the germline V gene.

V gene TRBV30 combines with J gene TRBJ2-2; D gene unclear. Per the germline V gene, CDR1 is GTSNPN and CDR2 is SVGIG (reference sequence). V was pared by 1 base and J by 1 base, with 4 bases between. The CDR3 has 13 amino acids. As DNA, the CDR3 is TGTGCCTGGAGTGGGGGGAACACCGGGGAGCTGTTTTTT. Its protein product is CAWSGGNTGELFF.

In its sample, this clone is medium-sized (0.01 to 0.1%). V usage is TRBV28 and J usage is TRBJ2-2; a weak D match, TRBD2 (5 bases). The CDR3 is 13 amino acids. Germline loops: CDR1 MDHEN, CDR2 SYDVKM. Trimming left V 5 bases short and J 4 bases short, with 8 bases between. CDR3 sequence (DNA): TGTGCCAGCAGTCCCCGGGGCACCGGGGAGCTGTTTTTT. Translated, it gives CASSPRGTGELFF. Full variable domain (outside the CDR3, taken from reference TRBV28 and TRBJ2-2): DVKVTQSSRYLVKRTGEKVFLECVQDMDHENMFWYRQDPGLGLRLIYFSYDVKMKEKGDIPEGYSVSREKKERFSLILESASTNQTSMYLCASSPRGTGELFFGEGSRLTVL.

The chain has TRBV4-1 and TRBJ2-7, with D maybe TRBD2 (6 bases). In germline, CDR1 is MGHRA, CDR2 YSYEKL. The CDR3 runs 15 residues. V was cut by 4 bases and J by 5 bases, with 18 bases left in between. CDR3 in DNA: TGCGCCAGCAGCCCGAGCGGAGGGTCCTACAACGAGCAGTACTTC. This encodes CASSPSGGSYNEQYF.

This clone showed up many times. The chain employs TRBV28 and TRBJ1-3; TRBD1 matches at 9 bases. Germline loops: CDR1 MDHEN, CDR2 SYDVKM. V dropped 5 bases and J dropped 4; count of bases not matched to a gene: 15. There are 18 residues in the CDR3. The CDR3 loop reads CASSLLPPGQGSGNTIYF. The CDR3 DNA reads as TGTGCCAGCAGTCTCCTACCCCCGGGACAGGGATCCGGAAACACCATATATTTT.

This clone was counted at least ten times. This chain joins TRBV20-1 and TRBJ2-5; perhaps TRBD2 as D (6 bases). This CDR3 contains 13 residues. Germline V gene data show CDR1 as DFQATT and CDR2 as SNEGSKA (reference sequence). Trimming cost V 8 bases and J 7 bases, with 20 bases left between them. The chain's CDR3 is CSTTGSGVGTQYF. CDR3 bases: TGCAGTACTACCGGATCGGGGGTAGGGACCCAGTACTTC.

There are many counts of this clone. The CDR3 reads CASTSNRGTDTQYF. CDR3 DNA: TGCGCCAGCACCAGCAATCGGGGAACAGATACGCAGTATTTT. The rearrangement links TRBV10-2 to TRBJ2-3; TRBD2 might be the D (5 bases). The V and J ends lost 7 bases and 3 bases respectively, with 14 bases between them. The CDR3 covers 14 residues. The germline V gene encodes CDR1 WSHSY and CDR2 SAAADI.

This clone was recorded many times. The gene calls are TRBV7-3 and TRBJ2-1; 7 nucleotides line up with TRBD2. Per germline, CDR1 SGHTA and CDR2 FQGTGA. The CDR3 extends over 14 amino acids. V dropped 2 bases and J dropped 8; count of bases not matched to a gene: 6. The CDR3 loop reads CASSLGIAGDEQFF. CDR3 nucleotide sequence: TGTGCCAGCAGCTTAGGGATAGCGGGCGATGAGCAGTTCTTC.

This clone was detected ten times or more. This may stem from a read error, because a much larger clone lies one nucleotide away. Other DNA sequences in this specimen translate into the identical CDR3. The rearrangement uses TRBV11-2 and TRBJ2-3; TRBD2 might be the D (5 bases). The CDR3 length is 14 residues. Germline V lookup: CDR1 SGHAT, CDR2 FQNNGV. V was trimmed by 8 bases and J by 6 bases, leaving 18 bases between them. The CDR3 here is CASGPTVRADTQYF. The CDR3 DNA is TGTGCCAGCGGCCCCACGGTGAGGGCGGATACGCAGTATTTT.

This clone has a handful of counts. The chain recombines TRBV28 with TRBJ2-3; D gene unclear. The V gene lost 4 bases and the J gene lost 4 bases, with 15 bases spanning the gap. The CDR3 runs 15 residues. Germline CDR1 and CDR2: MDHEN and SYDVKM. The CDR3 loop reads CASSYIPGVADTQYF. CDR3 coding DNA: TGTGCCAGCAGTTACATCCCTGGGGTAGCAGATACGCAGTATTTT.

This clone came up many times. This chain connects TRBV7-6 to TRBJ2-7; no clear D. The V gene lost 1 base and the J gene lost 3 bases, with 10 bases spanning the gap. The length of the CDR3 is 14 residues. Looked up from germline, CDR1 is SGHVS and CDR2 is FNYEAQ. Here the CDR3 reads CASSLDPGNYEQYF. The DNA of the CDR3 is TGTGCCAGCAGCTTAGATCCGGGCAACTACGAGCAGTACTTC.

This clone was seen at least ten times. This sequence joins TRBV7-8 and TRBJ2-1; a possible D gene is TRBD2 (6 bases). Germline V lookup: CDR1 SGHVS, CDR2 FQNEAQ. V gave up 0 bases and J gave up 0 bases, with 9 bases separating them. The CDR3 has 16 amino acids. Here the CDR3 DNA reads TGTGCCAGCAGCTTAGCGTTCGGGAGCTCCTACAATGAGCAGTTCTTC. Translation gives CASSLAFGSSYNEQFF. The full variable domain, completed using reference TRBV7-8 and TRBJ2-1, is GAGVSQSPRYKVAKRGQDVALRCDPISGHVSLFWYQQALGQGPEFLTYFQNEAQLDKSGLPSDRFFAERPEGSVSTLKIQRTQQEDSAVYLCASSLAFGSSYNEQFFGPGTRLTVL.

For the CDR3, the DNA is TGTGCCAGCAGCTTGGGAGTAGGGACCAAAGGGAACACCATATATTTT. This sequence encodes CASSLGVGTKGNTIYF. V usage is TRBV9 and J usage is TRBJ1-3, with D perhaps TRBD1 (5 bases). With 4 bases removed from V and 7 bases from J, the gap between germline ends came to 21 bases. CDR3 length: 16 amino acids. Germline-derived CDR1 and CDR2 are SGDLS and YYNGEE.

This clone was seen repeatedly, ten times or more. This sequence joins TRBV7-6 and TRBJ2-1; a possible D gene is TRBD2 (7 bases). V was shortened by 1 base and J by 3 bases, with 10 bases between the two germline ends. From germline, CDR1 is SGHVS and CDR2 FNYEAQ. The CDR3 is 15 residues long. CDR3 sequence reads: CASSLGGGGYNEQFF. The CDR3 DNA follows: TGTGCCAGCAGCTTAGGAGGGGGGGGCTACAATGAGCAGTTCTTC. The variable domain in full, completed from reference TRBV7-6 and TRBJ2-1, reads GAGVSQSPRYKVTKRGQDVALRCDPISGHVSLYWYRQALGQGPEFLTYFNYEAQQDKSGLPNDRFSAERPEGSISTLTIQRTEQRDSAMYRCASSLGGGGYNEQFFGPGTRLTVL.

The J gene is TRBJ2-5, the V gene TRBV20-1, with D maybe TRBD2 (5 bases). Trimming took 1 base from V and 5 from J, leaving 11 bases between them. Germline CDR1 DFQATT, CDR2 SNEGSKA (reference sequence). The CDR3 loop spans 13 amino acids. CDR3 residues: CSARGLAAETQYF. In DNA form, the CDR3 reads TGCAGTGCTAGAGGTCTAGCTGCGGAGACCCAGTACTTC.

Regarding this clone: A much larger clone lies one base from this, so it may be a read error. The rearrangement joins TRBV5-4 to TRBJ1-4; D not certain. This CDR3 has 14 amino acids. The germline CDR1 and CDR2 sequences are SGHNT and YYREEE (reference sequence). Here the CDR3 DNA reads TGTGCCAGCAGCCTCCTGGGAGCGAATGAAAAACTGTGTTTT. Its protein product is CASSLLGANEKLCF. Full variable domain (remainder filled in from reference TRBV5-4 and TRBJ1-4): ETGVTQSPTHLIKTRGQQVTLRCSSQSGHNTVSWYQQALGQGPQFIFQYYREEENGRGNFPPRFSGLQFPNYSSELNVNALELDDSALYLCASSLLGANEKLCFGSGTQLSVL.

This clone was counted a few times. This clone may be a read error of a much larger clone one base away. The gene calls are TRBV10-3 and TRBJ1-1; D is unclear. The CDR3 runs 11 residues. Germline lookup yields CDR1 ENHRY and CDR2 SYGVKD. V was cut by 5 bases and J by 12 bases, with 13 bases left in between. The CDR3 region is CAISRNGRSFF. DNA for the CDR3: TGTGCCATCAGTAGAAACGGGCGGTCTTTCTTT.

The V call is TRBV20-1, the J call TRBJ2-1, with 7 bases aligning to TRBD2. This CDR3 has 14 amino acids. CDR1 DFQATT and CDR2 SNEGSKA come from the germline V gene (reference sequence). Losses at the gene ends were 3 bases for V and 3 bases for J; bases not matched to a gene: 5. The CDR3 DNA reads as TGCAGTGCTAGGGCGGGGGACTTCTACAATGAGCAGTTCTTC. Its translation is CSARAGDFYNEQFF.

This clone occurred many times. The CDR3 nucleotides are TGTGCCAGCAGCTGGGGACCGGGTGATCAGCCCCAGCATTTT. Translating it yields CASSWGPGDQPQHF. The J gene is TRBJ1-5, the V gene TRBV5-8, with D perhaps matching TRBD1 (5 bases). V shed 3 bases and J shed 5 bases, with 12 bases lying between them. CDR1 SGHTS and CDR2 YDEGEE come from the germline V gene. The CDR3 spans 14 residues. Drawing the rest from reference TRBV5-8 and TRBJ1-5, the complete variable domain is EAGVTQSPTHLIKTRGQQATLRCSPISGHTSVYWYQQALGLGLQFLLWYDEGEERNRGNFPPRFSGRQFPNYSSELNVNALELEDSALYLCASSWGPGDQPQHFGDGTRLSIL.

Ten or more counts support this clone. At one end the junction does not follow the germline gene, possibly because of a read error. This chain links TRBV20-1 with TRBJ2-2, with TRBD2 matching over 13 bases. This CDR3 has 17 amino acids. Per germline, CDR1 DFQATT and CDR2 SNEGSKA (reference sequence). The CDR3 DNA follows: TGCAGTGCAAGAGGCTCACTAGCGGGAGGGGGCACCGGGGAGCTGTTTTTT. Its translation: CSARGSLAGGGTGELFF.

This clone occurred many times. The chain recombines TRBV6-2 or TRBV6-3 with TRBJ1-5; 8 positions agree with TRBD1. Looked up from germline, CDR1 is MNHEY and CDR2 is SVGEGT. The junction had 17 bases not matched to a gene; V was cut back by 6 bases and J by 7 bases. The CDR3 is made up of 17 amino acids. The CDR3 coding sequence is TGTGCCAGCAGAGTGCCCACCAGACAGGGGCGACGGCAGCCCCAGCATTTT. Its protein product is CASRVPTRQGRRQPQHF.